This TCR beta chain was captured by sequencing in a study of CD8+ T cells in alopecia areata. For the study at large: Twice a day, 5 to 10 mg of oral tofacitinib was administered to treated patients. Whole-study findings and limits: Scalp repertoires also include resident alphabeta T cells from normal skin. Relative to normal scalp, lesional scalp, especially alopecia totalis/universalis, showed higher clonality.

Germline V CDR1 and CDR2: SQVTM, ANQGSEA. The CDR3 is 13 amino acids. Germline trimming cut 4 bases from V and 2 bases from J; bases unmatched to any gene: 3. A word on this clone: Its matching antigen is unknown.

RNA extraction was followed by reverse transcription into cDNA, which acted as the sequencing template. Clones were sequenced by immunoSEQ multiplex PCR, and TCRdb holds only the in-frame ones, with some missing. The sample yields 55,000 to 70,000 clones, approximately 43% seen once. Sequenced here: CD8+ T cells sorted from blood, sampled at week 0. The rearrangement joins TRBV29-1 to TRBJ2-7; 9 bases line up with TRBD1. This TCR was sampled from a human donor with alopecia areata. Here the CDR3 DNA reads TGCAGCGTTGTTACAGGGGGCACCTACGAGCAGTACTTC. Translated: CSVVTGGTYEQYF.